The clone carrying this TCR beta chain was picked up a small number of times. Its antigen is unknown. The CDR3 runs to 13 residues. The V gene's germline CDR1 is SNHLY and CDR2 FYNNEI. Trimming at V came to 8 bases and at J to 7 bases, leaving 4 bases not matched to a gene. The entry originates in a study of identical twins. Study observations and caveats: In drawing conclusions, the study used cross-sectional statistical analysis and did not follow the same donors.

TCRdb ran MiXCR on the 5' RACE reads and lists one entry per CDR3 protein. The data show roughly 250,000 distinct CDR3 sequences, 11% to 15% seen once. The receptor was derived from a woman aged 18-29 years in good health. Input material: memory (CD45RO+) T cells sorted from blood. The chain couples TRBV2 to TRBJ2-2; 10 nucleotides align to TRBD1. The DNA for the CDR3 is TGTGCCAGCCGGGACAGGGGTCGCGGGGAGCTGTTTTTT. It specifies CASRDRGRGELFF.